Each of the 19 T cell receptor beta chains below was sequenced from the same sample in a study of CD8+ T cells in alopecia areata. Sequencing used cDNA as its template, made by extracting RNA and reverse transcribing it. Generated by immunoSEQ multiplex PCR, the TCRdb table keeps only in-frame clones and is missing some. The sample has about 180,000 clones; 50% to 70% are singletons. The specimen was CD4+ T cells sorted from blood, collected at week 0. The receptors originated from a human donor with alopecia areata.

The chain recombines TRBV23-1 with TRBJ2-2, with a weak D call TRBD1 (5 bases). TRBV23-1 is annotated as an ORF whose role is uncertain. The CDR3 loop spans 14 amino acids. Trimming took 4 bases from V and 2 from J, leaving 8 bases between them. The CDR3 here is CASSRQGNTGELFF. The CDR3 DNA follows: TGCGCCAGCAGTCGGCAGGGAAACACCGGGGAGCTGTTTTTT.

V gene TRBV29-1 combines with J gene TRBJ1-1; 8 bases match TRBD1. Germline V gene data show CDR1 as SQVTM and CDR2 as ANQGSEA. The CDR3 covers 13 residues. J was trimmed by 5 bases and V by 2 bases; bases with no gene match: 4. CDR3 amino acids: CSVETGGRTEAFF. The CDR3 nucleotides read TGCAGCGTTGAAACAGGGGGTAGAACTGAAGCTTTCTTT. The whole variable domain, filled in from reference TRBV29-1 and TRBJ1-1, reads SAVISQKPSRDICQRGTSLTIQCQVDSQVTMMFWYRQQPGQSLTLIATANQGSEATYESGFVIDKFPISRPNLTFSTLTVSNMSPEDSSIYLCSVETGGRTEAFFGQGTRLTVV.

CDR3 DNA sequence: TGTGCCAGCAGCGTAACTAGAGCAGATACGCAGTATTTT. Amino acid sequence: CASSVTRADTQYF. The chain joins TRBV9 to TRBJ2-3; D may be TRBD2 (5 bases). The ends were cut back, 1 base at V and 4 bases at J, with 7 bases in the middle. This CDR3 has 13 residues. Germline V gene sequence: CDR1 SGDLS, CDR2 YYNGEE.

The chain employs TRBV6-5 and TRBJ2-2, with D perhaps TRBD1 or TRBD2 (5 bases each). The CDR3 is made up of 12 amino acids. Germline V gene sequence: CDR1 MNHEY, CDR2 SVGAGI. With 10 bases removed from V and 5 bases from J, the gap between germline ends came to 11 bases. The CDR3 here is CATQRGTGELFF. The CDR3 region has the DNA TGTGCCACGCAGAGGGGTACCGGGGAGCTGTTTTTT.

This chain links TRBV5-1 with TRBJ1-1, with TRBD1 matching over 7 bases. CDR1 is SGHRS, CDR2 YFSETQ, per germline. V lost 1 base, J lost 1 base, and 7 bases stayed unmatched. The CDR3 is made up of 16 amino acids. The CDR3 region is CASSLSDRKPNTEAFF. In DNA form, the CDR3 reads TGCGCCAGCAGCTTGTCGGACAGGAAGCCGAACACTGAAGCTTTCTTT.

The genes are TRBV30 and TRBJ1-1; D is uncertain. Germline V gene data show CDR1 as GTSNPN and CDR2 as SVGIG (reference sequence). Between the trimmed V and J ends, which lost 0 bases and 1 base, there was a span of 6 bases. The CDR3 sequence is 13 residues long. CDR3 in DNA: TGTGCCTGGAGTGTAAACAGGAACACTGAAGCTTTCTTT. It encodes CAWSVNRNTEAFF.

V and J are TRBV7-8 and TRBJ2-2; D ambiguous. V was clipped by 7 bases and J by 6 bases, with 18 bases between them. CDR3 length equals 15 residues. Looked up from germline, CDR1 is SGHVS and CDR2 is FQNEAQ. The CDR3, as DNA: TGTGCCAGCACTCATGGGCGCGAGCTATCCGGGGAGCTGTTTTTT. Its translation: CASTHGRELSGELFF.

This clone appeared a single time. V gene TRBV25-1 combines with J gene TRBJ2-7; D not resolved. The V gene lost 4 bases and the J gene lost 6 bases, with 7 bases spanning the gap. This CDR3 comprises 11 residues. Germline CDR1 reads MGHDK; CDR2 reads SYGVNS. In DNA, the CDR3 is TGTGCCAGCAGTGTTTTATTCGAGCAGTACTTC. Protein sequence: CASSVLFEQYF.

In its sample, this clone was seen many times. This chain uses TRBV10-3 with TRBJ1-2; TRBD1 aligns across 8 bases. The CDR3 sequence is 14 residues long. Germline CDR1 reads ENHRY; CDR2 reads SYGVKD. The V and J ends lost 6 bases and 8 bases, in that order; junction bases with no gene match: 11. The CDR3 DNA is TGTGCCATCAGCACGGGACAGGCTGCCTCCGGCTACACCTTC. Translating it yields CAISTGQAASGYTF.

This clone was found once. The chain recombines TRBV2 with TRBJ1-2, with 10 bases lining up with TRBD1. V lost 5 bases and J lost 5; bases outside the gene matches: 8. CDR1 and CDR2 from the germline V gene are SNHLY and FYNNEI. This CDR3 region has 15 residues. The CDR3 DNA reads TGTGCCAGCAGTCTATTGGGGGACAGGGGATATGGCTACACCTTC. Protein: CASSLLGDRGYGYTF. Full variable domain (missing parts from reference TRBV2 and TRBJ1-2): EPEVTQTPSHQVTQMGQEVILRCVPISNHLYFYWYRQILGQKVEFLVSFYNNEISEKSEIFDDQFSVERPDGSNFTLKIRSTKLEDSAMYFCASSLLGDRGYGYTFGSGTRLTVV.

The chain links TRBV27 to TRBJ1-5; maybe TRBD1 (6 bases). Trimming took 3 bases from V and 11 from J, leaving 8 bases between them. The CDR3 has 11 amino acids. The germline gives CDR1 MNHEY, CDR2 SMNVEV (reference sequence). CDR3 DNA: TGTGCCAGCAGTTTCGACAGGTCCCAGCATTTT. It is translated as CASSFDRSQHF.

The table lists this clone with a few counts. This chain joins TRBV19 and TRBJ2-5; possible D gene TRBD2, 6 bases. Germline CDR1 reads LNHDA; CDR2 reads SQIVND (reference sequence). The V end lost 4 bases, the J end lost 6 bases, and 15 bases lay between the germline ends. The CDR3 is 14 amino acids. DNA of the CDR3: TGTGCCAGTAGTACGGCGGGTCTAGCGCAGACCCAGTACTTC. This encodes CASSTAGLAQTQYF.

The V call is TRBV30, the J call TRBJ2-3; D could derive from TRBD1 or TRBD2 (5 bases each). With 3 bases removed from V and 1 base from J, the gap between germline ends came to 14 bases. This CDR3 is built from 15 residues. Germline V gene sequence: CDR1 GTSNPN, CDR2 SVGIG (reference sequence). The CDR3 here is CAWRRPQGGTDTQYF. The CDR3 DNA reads as TGTGCCTGGAGGAGACCCCAGGGAGGCACAGATACGCAGTATTTT.

The V and J genes are TRBV27 and TRBJ2-7, with unresolved D. V gave up 3 bases and J gave up 0 bases, with 18 bases separating them. Germline CDR1 is MNHEY and CDR2 is SMNVEV (reference sequence). This CDR3 region has 17 residues. This CDR3 is CASSLNQHQPSSYEQYF. CDR3 in DNA: TGTGCCAGCAGTTTGAACCAACATCAACCCAGCTCCTACGAGCAGTACTTC.

The chain combines TRBV29-1 with TRBJ1-2; D might be TRBD1 (5 bases). Germline CDR1 SQVTM, CDR2 ANQGSEA. Trimming shortened V by 0 bases and J by 4 bases, and 12 bases separated the two germline ends. The CDR3 sequence is 14 residues long. CDR3 sequence: CSVEDRMGRYGYTF. In nucleotides, the CDR3 is TGCAGCGTTGAAGATCGGATGGGGCGCTATGGCTACACCTTC.

The rearrangement joins TRBV30 to TRBJ1-6; D is possibly TRBD1 (5 bases). Germline-derived CDR1 and CDR2 are GTSNPN and SVGIG (reference sequence). The CDR3 extends over 15 amino acids. V was pared by 1 base and J by 0 bases, with 7 bases between. In nucleotides, the CDR3 is TGTGCCTGGAGTGGAGACAGCTCCTATAATTCACCCCTCCACTTT. This codes for CAWSGDSSYNSPLHF.

V is TRBV18 and J is TRBJ1-2; TRBD1 aligns across 9 bases. J lost 7 bases, V lost 2 bases, and 5 bases had no gene match. There are 14 residues in the CDR3. Germline V lookup: CDR1 KGHSH, CDR2 LQKENI. This chain's CDR3 is CASSPTDRGIGYTF. In nucleotides, the CDR3 is TGTGCCAGCTCACCAACCGACAGGGGGATTGGCTACACCTTC.

The count of this clone is one. The chain has TRBV2 and TRBJ1-1; no definite D call. This CDR3 comprises 11 residues. CDR1 and CDR2 from the germline V gene are SNHLY and FYNNEI. V lost 8 bases, J lost 1 base, and 5 bases lay in between. The CDR3 DNA reads as TGTGCCAGCGTTAGGAACACTGAAGCTTTCTTT. It encodes CASVRNTEAFF.

This chain connects TRBV29-1 to TRBJ2-1; possibly TRBD1 or TRBD2 for D (5 bases each). From germline, CDR1 is SQVTM and CDR2 ANQGSEA. Between the trimmed V and J ends, which lost 7 bases and 7 bases, there was a span of 17 bases. The CDR3 is 13 amino acids. In nucleotides, the CDR3 is TGCAGCGCAACATGGGACCGAAAAAATGAGCAGTTCTTC. Amino acid sequence: CSATWDRKNEQFF.